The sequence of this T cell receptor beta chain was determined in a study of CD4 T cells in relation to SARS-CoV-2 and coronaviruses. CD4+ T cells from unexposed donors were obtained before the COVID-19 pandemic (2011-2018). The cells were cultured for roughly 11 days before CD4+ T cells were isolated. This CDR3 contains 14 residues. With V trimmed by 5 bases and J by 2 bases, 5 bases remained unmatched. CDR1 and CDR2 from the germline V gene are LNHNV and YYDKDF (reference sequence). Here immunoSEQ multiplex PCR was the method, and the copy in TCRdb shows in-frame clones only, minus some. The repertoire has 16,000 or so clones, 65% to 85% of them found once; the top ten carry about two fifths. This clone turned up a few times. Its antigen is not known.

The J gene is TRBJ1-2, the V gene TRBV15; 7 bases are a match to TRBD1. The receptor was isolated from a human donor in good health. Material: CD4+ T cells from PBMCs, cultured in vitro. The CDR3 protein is CATSLRTGNYGYTF. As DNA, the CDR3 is TGTGCCACCAGCCTGAGGACAGGAAACTATGGCTACACCTTC.